The clone carrying this T cell receptor (beta chain) was seen only a few times. This sample was taken from a study of beta chain features in type 1 diabetes. The investigators reverse transcribed all of the isolated RNA, so they sequenced expressed TCRB transcripts. Read counts averaged roughly 3.7 million for samples of naive, central memory and regulatory T cells. Sequencing used immunoSEQ multiplex PCR; TCRdb keeps in-frame clones, though not all of them. The sample includes 250,000 to 300,000 clones, approximately 8% of them seen just once. The V gene's germline CDR1 is SGDLS and CDR2 YYNGEE. The ends were cut back, 3 bases at V and 2 bases at J, with 9 bases in the middle. This CDR3 has 14 amino acids. CD45RO/CCR7/CD25/CD127/CD95/CD27 staining was used to isolate CD4+ naive, central memory, regulatory and stem cell-like memory cells by sorting.

The sequence came from a woman aged 18-35 years in good health. The genes are TRBV9 and TRBJ2-1; a weak D match, TRBD2 (5 bases). The sequenced sample was central memory CD4+ T cells from blood. DNA of the CDR3: TGTGCCAGCAGCGAAGCGGTCCCCTACAATGAGCAGTTCTTC. Amino acid sequence: CASSEAVPYNEQFF.